Sequencing of this T cell receptor (beta chain) was carried out in a study of blood T cell repertoires in COVID-19. Background on the study: Samples of COVID-19 (acute and convalescent) were obtained from the United States, Italy and Spain.

Libraries were prepared by immunoSEQ multiplex PCR; TCRdb keeps only in-frame clonotypes and omits some of them. Altogether under 300,000 clones are present, roughly 80% being singletons, with the ten largest covering 3.5% to 5.5%. CDR1 is SGDLS, CDR2 YYNGEE, per germline. The CDR3 spans 13 residues. V dropped 0 bases and J dropped 15 bases, with 16 bases sitting between them. Material for sequencing was peripheral blood. This receptor was obtained from a man in his 60s who had recovered from COVID-19. The chain couples TRBV9 to TRBJ2-1; D is possibly TRBD2 (6 bases). In nucleotides, the CDR3 is TGTGCCAGCAGCGTAGGGGGATCTGGAGGGACGTTCTTC. This encodes CASSVGGSGGTFF.